The next 32 T cell receptor beta chains were all read from a single sample in a study of OX40 agonist ivuxolimab in advanced cancers. TCRdb's copy holds only in-frame clones and misses some; the assay was immunoSEQ multiplex PCR. The sample lists 80,000 or so clones, more than 80% occurring once. The sequencing here drew on CD4+ or CD8+ T cells sorted from blood, taken in a trial of the OX40 agonist ivuxolimab. The receptors come from an adult with an advanced solid tumor such as melanoma, head and neck, liver or kidney cancer.

This chain joins TRBV6-1 and TRBJ2-5; 9 bases fit TRBD1. Trimming at V came to 11 bases and at J to 4 bases, leaving 8 bases not matched to a gene. The CDR3 has 13 amino acids. In germline, CDR1 is MNHNS, CDR2 SASEGT. The CDR3 region has the DNA TGTGCCGCTTCCGGGACAGGGAGAGAGACCCAGTACTTC. Encoded protein: CAASGTGRETQYF.

The chain couples TRBV7-6 to TRBJ2-1; D may be TRBD2 (6 bases). The CDR3 contains 15 residues. Germline CDR1 SGHVS, CDR2 FNYEAQ. V was clipped by 6 bases and J by 3 bases, with 15 bases between them. As DNA, the CDR3 is TGTGCCAGCAGGATCACGGAGGGGAGCTACAATGAGCAGTTCTTC. Translation gives CASRITEGSYNEQFF.

This sequence joins TRBV27 and TRBJ1-6, with 7 bases aligning to TRBD1. V dropped 4 bases and J dropped 6; count of bases not matched to a gene: 6. The CDR3 runs 15 residues. The germline V gene encodes CDR1 MNHEY and CDR2 SMNVEV (reference sequence). The CDR3 DNA reads TGTGCCAGCAGTTCCCGGACAGGTACTAATTCACCCCTCCACTTT. This sequence encodes CASSSRTGTNSPLHF.

The gene calls are TRBV5-4 and TRBJ2-7; D possibly corresponds to TRBD1 (5 bases). CDR3 size: 14 residues. Per the germline V gene, CDR1 is SGHNT and CDR2 is YYREEE (reference sequence). V was clipped by 0 bases and J by 5 bases, with 12 bases between them. The CDR3 nucleotides read TGTGCCAGCAGCTTGGAAGGGGCCGCCGACGAGCAGTACTTC. It is translated as CASSLEGAADEQYF.

V usage is TRBV2 and J usage is TRBJ2-3, with D perhaps TRBD2 (6 bases). V was pared by 7 bases and J by 3 bases, with 14 bases between. This CDR3 spans 14 amino acids. Germline CDR1 SNHLY, CDR2 FYNNEI. The CDR3 loop is CASTRGGGTDTQYF. The CDR3 nucleotides read TGTGCCAGCACCCGGGGAGGTGGGACAGATACGCAGTATTTT.

This chain's CDR3 is CASRSTGGRNQPQHF. The CDR3 DNA follows: TGTGCCAGCAGGTCCACAGGGGGCCGCAATCAGCCCCAGCATTTT. The rearrangement links TRBV6-5 to TRBJ1-5, with TRBD1 matching 9 bases. Trimming took 6 bases from V and 2 from J; bases not matched to a gene: 5. Germline V gene sequence: CDR1 MNHEY, CDR2 SVGAGI. This CDR3 has 15 residues.

The rearrangement links TRBV4-3 to TRBJ2-1; 10 bases are a match to TRBD2. J was trimmed by 5 bases and V by 0 bases; bases with no gene match: 10. The germline gives CDR1 LGHNA, CDR2 YSLEER. The CDR3 runs 18 residues. CDR3 sequence reads: CASSQDPLLAGWDNEQFF. The CDR3 DNA reads TGCGCCAGCAGCCAAGATCCCCTACTAGCGGGGTGGGACAATGAGCAGTTCTTC.

This chain joins TRBV18 and TRBJ2-7; D is undetermined. CDR3 length: 14 amino acids. Looked up from germline, CDR1 is KGHSH and CDR2 is LQKENI. The V end lost 4 bases, the J end lost 0 bases, and 10 bases lay between the germline ends. For the CDR3, the DNA is TGTGCCAGCTCACTGGATATTAGCTCCTACGAGCAGTACTTC. Protein product: CASSLDISSYEQYF.

V is TRBV19 and J is TRBJ2-7; D not resolved. The CDR3 has 13 amino acids. Germline-derived CDR1 and CDR2 are LNHDA and SQIVND (reference sequence). V was clipped by 6 bases and J by 3 bases, with 12 bases between them. CDR3 nucleotide sequence: TGTGCCAGTAGCTTAGTTGGGGACTACGAGCAGTACTTC. Translation gives CASSLVGDYEQYF.

This clone appeared a single time. This chain uses TRBV6-1 with TRBJ1-2, with D perhaps TRBD1 (5 bases). Germline CDR1 and CDR2: MNHNS and SASEGT. The CDR3 runs to 13 residues. The V gene lost 5 bases and the J gene lost 9 bases, with 16 bases spanning the gap. The CDR3 DNA sequence: TGTGCCAGCAGTACCCGGGGGAGGGTAAGCTACACCTTC. Translation gives CASSTRGRVSYTF.

The chain uses TRBV7-9 and TRBJ2-1; D perhaps matches TRBD2 (6 bases). V was trimmed by 3 bases and J by 15 bases, leaving 12 bases between them. Germline lookup yields CDR1 SEHNR and CDR2 FQNEAQ (reference sequence). This CDR3 comprises 11 residues. CDR3 sequence (DNA): TGTGCCAGCAGCTTCCGGACTATAGGGTTCTTC. It yields the protein CASSFRTIGFF.

The V and J genes are TRBV5-1 and TRBJ2-7; D gene uncertain. CDR3 length equals 14 residues. Germline V CDR1 and CDR2: SGHRS, YFSETQ. Trimming stripped 2 bases from V and 0 bases from J, with 9 bases between. The CDR3 sequence: CASSLGWSSYEQYF. CDR3 in DNA: TGCGCCAGCAGCTTAGGGTGGAGCTCCTACGAGCAGTACTTC.

The chain combines TRBV7-6 with TRBJ2-2; 8 nucleotides match TRBD1. V dropped 1 base and J dropped 1; count of bases not matched to a gene: 2. CDR1 and CDR2 from the germline V gene are SGHVS and FNYEAQ. This CDR3 is built from 16 residues. CDR3 DNA: TGTGCCAGCAGCTTAGACGGGACAGGGAACACCGGGGAGCTGTTTTTT. The encoded protein is CASSLDGTGNTGELFF.

The count of this clone is one. Because it lacks the conserved phenylalanine or tryptophan at the end, this CDR3 is likely a read error. This sequence joins TRBV7-2 and TRBJ1-2; no firm D call. V was cut by 5 bases and J by 0 bases, with 7 bases left in between. The V gene's germline CDR1 is SGHTA and CDR2 FQGNSA. The CDR3 has 13 amino acids. The CDR3 is CASSLGANYGYTL. As DNA, the CDR3 is TGTGCCAGCAGCCTCGGTGCTAACTATGGCTACACCCTC.

This chain connects TRBV30 to TRBJ1-5, with D hard to call. This CDR3 region has 13 residues. Trimming stripped 3 bases from V and 0 bases from J, with 6 bases between. Germline CDR1 and CDR2: GTSNPN and SVGIG (reference sequence). The CDR3 region is CAWSPDSNQPQHF. The CDR3 DNA reads TGTGCCTGGAGCCCTGATAGCAATCAGCCCCAGCATTTT.

This clone occurred a few times. The rearrangement links TRBV5-1 to TRBJ1-5; no reliable D call. Germline lookup yields CDR1 SGHRS and CDR2 YFSETQ. Trimming pared 0 bases from V and 5 bases from J, leaving 6 bases between. CDR3 length: 13 amino acids. The DNA for the CDR3 is TGCGCCAGCAGCTTGGGTCCGTATCAGCCCCAGCATTTT. Encoded protein: CASSLGPYQPQHF. Based on the CDR3 plus reference TRBV5-1 and TRBJ1-5, the full variable domain is KAGVTQTPRYLIKTRGQQVTLSCSPISGHRSVSWYQQTPGQGLQFLFEYFSETQRNKGNFPGRFSGRQFSNSRSEMNVSTLELGDSALYLCASSLGPYQPQHFGDGTRLSIL.

The chain is built from TRBV11-2 and TRBJ2-7; D gene unclear. The CDR3 totals 14 residues. The V gene lost 2 bases and the J gene lost 2 bases, with 10 bases spanning the gap. Germline-derived CDR1 and CDR2 are SGHAT and FQNNGV. The CDR3 sequence: CASSLRANTYEQYF. CDR3 DNA: TGTGCCAGCAGCTTAAGAGCAAATACCTACGAGCAGTACTTC.

The table lists this clone with a count of one. The rearrangement uses TRBV5-1 and TRBJ2-7, with 9 bases lining up with TRBD2. J lost 3 bases, V lost 2 bases, and 6 bases had no gene match. Germline V gene sequence: CDR1 SGHRS, CDR2 YFSETQ. The CDR3 spans 15 residues. The CDR3 here is CASSFLAGNNYEQYF. The CDR3 nucleotides read TGCGCCAGCAGCTTCCTAGCGGGAAATAACTACGAGCAGTACTTC.

The V and J genes are TRBV5-1 and TRBJ1-3; D unresolved. The CDR3 extends over 12 amino acids. Trimming stripped 0 bases from V and 4 bases from J, with 2 bases between. Germline V gives CDR1 SGHRS, CDR2 YFSETQ. The CDR3 protein is CASSLDGNTIYF. CDR3 in DNA: TGCGCCAGCAGCTTGGACGGAAACACCATATATTTT. The whole variable domain, remainder taken from reference TRBV5-1 and TRBJ1-3, is KAGVTQTPRYLIKTRGQQVTLSCSPISGHRSVSWYQQTPGQGLQFLFEYFSETQRNKGNFPGRFSGRQFSNSRSEMNVSTLELGDSALYLCASSLDGNTIYFGEGSWLTVV.

This clone has more than one count but fewer than ten. This sequence joins TRBV19 and TRBJ2-7; 9 bases fit TRBD2. The ends lost 4 bases at V and 6 bases at J; junction bases unmatched: 1. The CDR3 has 12 amino acids. Germline V gives CDR1 LNHDA, CDR2 SQIVND (reference sequence). DNA of the CDR3: TGTGCCAGTAGTAATAGCGGGAGCGAGCAGTACTTC. This encodes CASSNSGSEQYF. Together with reference TRBV19 and TRBJ2-7, the CDR3 gives the full variable domain: DGGITQSPKYLFRKEGQNVTLSCEQNLNHDAMYWYRQDPGQGLRLIYYSQIVNDFQKGDIAEGYSVSREKKESFPLTVTSAQKNPTAFYLCASSNSGSEQYFGPGTRLTVT.

The rearrangement joins TRBV5-1 to TRBJ2-7; D is possibly TRBD1 (6 bases). V lost 0 bases and J 6 bases, leaving 16 bases between the germline ends. In germline, CDR1 is SGHRS, CDR2 YFSETQ. This CDR3 region has 15 residues. The CDR3 DNA reads as TGCGCCAGCAGCTTGGCAGGCCAGGGGAAAGGCGAGCAGTACTTC. It is translated as CASSLAGQGKGEQYF.

In this sample, this clone turned up once. As DNA, the CDR3 is TGTGCCAGCACCCCCCGGGCAGGGGGGATGAACACTGAAGCTTTCTTT. Translated: CASTPRAGGMNTEAFF. The chain recombines TRBV4-2 with TRBJ1-1; 7 bases line up with TRBD1. Germline V gene sequence: CDR1 LGHNA, CDR2 YNFKEQ. The ends lost 7 bases at V and 0 bases at J; junction bases unmatched: 11. CDR3 length: 16 amino acids.

V gene TRBV18 combines with J gene TRBJ2-7; 10 bases match TRBD1. CDR3 length equals 15 residues. V shed 2 bases and J 3 bases; nucleotides not matched to a gene: 4. The germline V gene has CDR1 KGHSH and CDR2 LQKENI. CDR3 residues: CASSPVGTGVYEQYF. The CDR3 coding sequence is TGTGCCAGCTCACCAGTGGGGACAGGGGTCTACGAGCAGTACTTC.

This clone was recorded a few times. The chain carries TRBV28 and TRBJ2-7, with D possibly TRBD1 on 6 matching bases. Germline V gene lookup returns CDR1 MDHEN and CDR2 SYDVKM. The V end lost 6 bases, the J end lost 2 bases, and 11 bases lay between the germline ends. This CDR3 spans 13 amino acids. CDR3 amino acids: CASRQTGPYEQYF. The CDR3 DNA reads TGTGCCAGCAGACAGACAGGACCCTACGAGCAGTACTTC.

The chain is built from TRBV28 and TRBJ2-5; tentative D call: TRBD2 (5 bases). The length of the CDR3 is 14 residues. Trimming removed 3 bases from V and 2 bases from J, with 10 bases in between. Looked up from germline, CDR1 is MDHEN and CDR2 is SYDVKM. The CDR3 DNA is TGTGCCAGCAGTTTTGCTGAGGGACAAGAGACCCAGTACTTC. It encodes CASSFAEGQETQYF.

The rearrangement joins TRBV6-1 to TRBJ2-5; D unresolved. Germline values: CDR1 MNHNS, CDR2 SASEGT. V was trimmed by 4 bases and J by 4 bases, leaving 7 bases between them. The length of the CDR3 is 12 residues. This chain's CDR3 is CASSGTLETQYF. The CDR3, as DNA: TGTGCCAGCAGTGGGACCTTAGAGACCCAGTACTTC.

This clone was picked up a small number of times. The V gene is TRBV2, the J gene TRBJ1-5; tentative D call: TRBD1 (5 bases). CDR1 is SNHLY and CDR2 is FYNNEI in the germline V gene. CDR3 length: 15 amino acids. With 4 bases removed from V and 2 bases from J, the gap between germline ends came to 12 bases. CDR3 protein: CASSGTAGGNQPQHF. The DNA of the CDR3 is TGTGCCAGCAGTGGGACGGCGGGGGGCAATCAGCCCCAGCATTTT. The entire variable domain, with the rest obtained from reference TRBV2 and TRBJ1-5, is as follows: EPEVTQTPSHQVTQMGQEVILRCVPISNHLYFYWYRQILGQKVEFLVSFYNNEISEKSEIFDDQFSVERPDGSNFTLKIRSTKLEDSAMYFCASSGTAGGNQPQHFGDGTRLSIL.

The chain joins TRBV28 to TRBJ1-1; no reliable D call. V dropped 7 bases and J dropped 1 base, with 4 bases sitting between them. The CDR3 is 11 residues long. Looked up from germline, CDR1 is MDHEN and CDR2 is SYDVKM. CDR3 in amino acids: CASTGNTEAFF. The CDR3, as DNA: TGTGCCAGCACGGGGAACACTGAAGCTTTCTTT.

The chain links TRBV30 to TRBJ1-4; 7 bases map to TRBD1. The germline V gene encodes CDR1 GTSNPN and CDR2 SVGIG (reference sequence). V lost 3 bases to trimming and J lost 8 bases; unmatched junction nucleotides: 9. CDR3 size: 14 residues. The CDR3 sequence: CAWSWDRKTEKLFF. The CDR3 nucleotides read TGTGCCTGGAGCTGGGACAGAAAGACGGAAAAACTGTTTTTT.

This sequence joins TRBV19 and TRBJ1-2; D ambiguous. This CDR3 region has 13 residues. Per germline, CDR1 LNHDA and CDR2 SQIVND (reference sequence). Trimming shortened V by 3 bases and J by 5 bases, and 10 bases separated the two germline ends. The CDR3: CASSMREIYGYTF. The CDR3 DNA reads TGTGCCAGTAGTATGAGGGAGATTTATGGCTACACCTTC. Combining the CDR3 with reference TRBV19 and TRBJ1-2 gives the whole variable domain DGGITQSPKYLFRKEGQNVTLSCEQNLNHDAMYWYRQDPGQGLRLIYYSQIVNDFQKGDIAEGYSVSREKKESFPLTVTSAQKNPTAFYLCASSMREIYGYTFGSGTRLTVV.

The rearrangement uses TRBV9 and TRBJ2-3; 11 nucleotides match TRBD2. Germline CDR1 and CDR2: SGDLS and YYNGEE. The CDR3 extends over 18 amino acids. J was trimmed by 2 bases and V by 4 bases; bases with no gene match: 12. The CDR3 region has the DNA TGTGCCAGCAGCTTGGGGTCTAGCGGGGGGACGTTCACAGATACGCAGTATTTT. Translating it yields CASSLGSSGGTFTDTQYF.

This rearrangement joins TRBV30 to TRBJ2-3, with D possibly TRBD2 on 5 matching bases. V dropped 4 bases and J dropped 5 bases, with 10 bases sitting between them. CDR1 and CDR2 (germline): GTSNPN, SVGIG (reference sequence). CDR3 length: 12 amino acids. In nucleotides, the CDR3 is TGTGCCTGGAATAGGAGGATAGATACGCAGTATTTT. It yields the protein CAWNRRIDTQYF.